Each of the 30 T cell receptor beta chains below was sequenced from the same sample in a study of shared clonotypes between healthy human individuals. Clones were sequenced by immunoSEQ multiplex PCR, and TCRdb holds only the in-frame ones, with some missing. The sample lists roughly 2.1 million clones; 85% to 95% were seen once. It was CD45RO-negative cells, positively selected for CCR7, that made up naive CD8 cells, with terminally differentiated effector memory CD45RA+ cells excluded. The sample was naive CD8+ T cells from PBMCs. The receptor source for this set is a young man in good health. Some clones in this sample may be carry-over from other donors' samples.

The chain is built from TRBV29-1 and TRBJ2-7; 7 bases fit TRBD1. CDR1 is SQVTM and CDR2 is ANQGSEA in the germline V gene. The ends lost 5 bases at V and 3 bases at J; junction bases unmatched: 7. This CDR3 is 13 amino acids long. CDR3 protein: CSVLVDRHYEQYF. CDR3 coding DNA: TGCAGCGTTCTGGTGGACAGGCACTACGAGCAGTACTTC.

With respect to this clone: The same CDR3 can be traced to other DNA sequences in this sample. This rearrangement joins TRBV9 to TRBJ1-5; tentatively, D is TRBD1 (6 bases). CDR3 length: 12 residues. V was clipped by 3 bases and J by 7 bases, with 8 bases between them. CDR1 and CDR2 (germline): SGDLS, YYNGEE. CDR3 protein: CASSGGGQPQHF. The CDR3 bases are TGTGCCAGCAGCGGAGGGGGACAGCCCCAGCATTTT.

The table lists this clone with a count of one. This chain links TRBV9 with TRBJ2-2, with D perhaps matching TRBD2 (5 bases). V shed 0 bases and J shed 6 bases, with 9 bases lying between them. Germline assignment: CDR1 SGDLS and CDR2 YYNGEE. CDR3 length equals 14 residues. The CDR3 DNA reads TGTGCCAGCAGCGTAGCGGGGTGGCCCGGGGAGCTGTTTTTT. Translating it yields CASSVAGWPGELFF.

The chain is built from TRBV5-1 and TRBJ1-1; D is possibly TRBD1 (5 bases). This CDR3 is built from 15 residues. Germline assignment: CDR1 SGHRS and CDR2 YFSETQ. V was trimmed by 1 base and J by 5 bases, leaving 15 bases between them. The CDR3 bases are TGCGCCAGCAGCTTGCGTATACAGGAATATACTGAAGCTTTCTTT. It yields the protein CASSLRIQEYTEAFF. Full variable domain (outside the CDR3, taken from reference TRBV5-1 and TRBJ1-1): KAGVTQTPRYLIKTRGQQVTLSCSPISGHRSVSWYQQTPGQGLQFLFEYFSETQRNKGNFPGRFSGRQFSNSRSEMNVSTLELGDSALYLCASSLRIQEYTEAFFGQGTRLTVV.

The chain couples TRBV19 to TRBJ1-1; perhaps TRBD1 as D (5 bases). Germline lookup yields CDR1 LNHDA and CDR2 SQIVND (reference sequence). This CDR3 comprises 17 residues. V was pared by 1 base and J by 1 base, with 16 bases between. The CDR3 DNA follows: TGTGCCAGTAGTATAGCTTGGATACGACAGAAGAACACTGAAGCTTTCTTT. Residues: CASSIAWIRQKNTEAFF. Drawing the rest from reference TRBV19 and TRBJ1-1, the complete variable domain is DGGITQSPKYLFRKEGQNVTLSCEQNLNHDAMYWYRQDPGQGLRLIYYSQIVNDFQKGDIAEGYSVSREKKESFPLTVTSAQKNPTAFYLCASSIAWIRQKNTEAFFGQGTRLTVV.

This chain uses TRBV5-1 with TRBJ2-3; D not resolved. The CDR3 loop spans 15 amino acids. CDR1 is SGHRS and CDR2 is YFSETQ in the germline V gene. V lost 0 bases to trimming and J lost 0 bases, with 8 bases between them. CDR3 nucleotide sequence: TGCGCCAGCAGCTTGGCAAGGGAAAGCACAGATACGCAGTATTTT. Its translation is CASSLARESTDTQYF. The variable domain in full, with the rest retrieved from reference TRBV5-1 and TRBJ2-3, is KAGVTQTPRYLIKTRGQQVTLSCSPISGHRSVSWYQQTPGQGLQFLFEYFSETQRNKGNFPGRFSGRQFSNSRSEMNVSTLELGDSALYLCASSLARESTDTQYFGPGTRLTVL.

This sequence joins TRBV29-1 and TRBJ2-5, with D tentatively TRBD1 (6 bases). Deletions cut 6 bases from V and 2 bases from J, with 10 bases between. The CDR3 spans 12 residues. Germline V gene lookup returns CDR1 SQVTM and CDR2 ANQGSEA. The CDR3 here is CSVQGIQETQYF. In nucleotides, the CDR3 is TGCAGCGTCCAGGGGATACAAGAGACCCAGTACTTC.

The chain combines TRBV19 with TRBJ2-1; 7 bases map to TRBD2. The CDR3 contains 15 residues. The V gene end was trimmed by 6 bases and the J gene end by 4 bases; junction bases not matched to a gene: 9. The germline V gene has CDR1 LNHDA and CDR2 SQIVND (reference sequence). CDR3 residues: CASREGGSSYNEQFF. DNA for the CDR3: TGTGCCAGTAGAGAGGGCGGGAGTTCATACAATGAGCAGTTCTTC.

The chain is built from TRBV7-2 and TRBJ1-4, with D tentatively TRBD1 (5 bases). Germline V gene data show CDR1 as SGHTA and CDR2 as FQGNSA. V lost 5 bases and J lost 4, with 17 bases in between. The CDR3 runs to 16 residues. CDR3 DNA: TGTGCCAGCAGCCCCCGGGGGGAGGGGATTAATGAAAAACTGTTTTTT. It codes for CASSPRGEGINEKLFF.

The CDR3 DNA reads TGCGCCAGCAGCGCTCTTCAGGCCGGCACAGATACGCAGTATTTT. Protein product: CASSALQAGTDTQYF. The chain links TRBV5-1 to TRBJ2-3; D gene ambiguous. CDR3 length equals 15 residues. The germline V gene encodes CDR1 SGHRS and CDR2 YFSETQ. The V gene lost 4 bases and the J gene lost 1 base, with 13 bases spanning the gap.

The rearrangement joins TRBV4-1 to TRBJ2-3; possibly TRBD1 for D (5 bases). The CDR3 is made up of 16 amino acids. CDR1 is MGHRA, CDR2 YSYEKL, per germline. Trimming left V 4 bases short and J 4 bases short, with 18 bases between. The CDR3 is CASSPNILRGADTQYF. CDR3 nucleotides: TGCGCCAGCAGCCCTAATATACTTAGGGGCGCAGATACGCAGTATTTT.

Notes on this clone: Additional DNA sequences in this sample encode the identical CDR3. V usage is TRBV28 and J usage is TRBJ2-7; D may be TRBD1 (6 bases). The CDR3 has 14 amino acids. The germline V and J ends were trimmed by 2 bases and 3 bases, with 11 bases remaining between them. Per the germline V gene, CDR1 is MDHEN and CDR2 is SYDVKM. This CDR3 reads CASSLSRGHYEQYF. The DNA for the CDR3 is TGTGCCAGCAGTTTAAGTCGGGGACACTACGAGCAGTACTTC.

The J gene is TRBJ1-1, the V gene TRBV11-1; 8 bases line up with TRBD1. J was trimmed by 5 bases and V by 5 bases; bases with no gene match: 13. From germline, CDR1 is SGHAT and CDR2 FQDESV (reference sequence). The CDR3 totals 16 residues. The CDR3 sequence is CASSPGHRGWETEAFF. The DNA for the CDR3 is TGTGCCAGCAGCCCGGGCCACAGGGGGTGGGAAACTGAAGCTTTCTTT.

The V gene is TRBV7-6, the J gene TRBJ2-7, with 8 bases identical to TRBD2. The CDR3 totals 13 residues. After removal of 3 bases from V and 5 bases from J, the junction contained 3 bases not matched to a gene. The germline CDR1 and CDR2 sequences are SGHVS and FNYEAQ. The CDR3: CASSFGLANEQYF. The CDR3 DNA sequence: TGTGCCAGCAGCTTCGGACTAGCCAACGAGCAGTACTTC.

The chain couples TRBV5-1 to TRBJ2-1, with a possible D match to TRBD1 (6 bases). The CDR3 is made up of 14 amino acids. Trimming stripped 5 bases from V and 4 bases from J, with 13 bases between. Germline lookup yields CDR1 SGHRS and CDR2 YFSETQ. CDR3 residues: CASSLIGGYNEQFF. DNA for the CDR3: TGCGCCAGCAGTCTTATAGGGGGATACAATGAGCAGTTCTTC.

This rearrangement joins TRBV29-1 to TRBJ1-2; the D is unclear. The V gene's germline CDR1 is SQVTM and CDR2 ANQGSEA. This CDR3 comprises 14 residues. Trimming shortened V by 0 bases and J by 1 base, and 9 bases separated the two germline ends. CDR3 loop: CSVEDPVFNYGYTF. CDR3 bases: TGCAGCGTTGAAGATCCGGTTTTTAACTATGGCTACACCTTC.

J is TRBJ1-2 and V is TRBV6-5; D is undetermined. Germline CDR1 and CDR2: MNHEY and SVGAGI. Trimming took off 6 bases at V and 2 bases at J, with 16 bases between the two ends. The CDR3 length is 15 residues. CDR3 coding DNA: TGTGCCAGCAGCCCTTTTGTCCCGAGAAACTATGGCTACACCTTC. This codes for CASSPFVPRNYGYTF.

The V call is TRBV6-5, the J call TRBJ1-2; a weak D match, TRBD1 (5 bases). The CDR3 is 15 amino acids. V shed 2 bases and J shed 5 bases, with 15 bases lying between them. The germline CDR1 and CDR2 sequences are MNHEY and SVGAGI. This CDR3 reads CASSYLIGVQYGYTF. In DNA, the CDR3 is TGTGCCAGCAGTTACCTTATAGGGGTTCAATATGGCTACACCTTC.

This clone appeared a few times. CDR3 DNA sequence: TGTGCCAGCAGCCCCCGGGCAGGGTATCCATATGGCTACACCTTC. Translated: CASSPRAGYPYGYTF. The rearrangement uses TRBV13 and TRBJ1-2, with D possibly being TRBD1 (5 bases). Germline V gene lookup returns CDR1 PRHDT and CDR2 FYEKMQ (reference sequence). V was pared by 5 bases and J by 5 bases, with 18 bases between. The CDR3 contains 15 residues.

Of note for this clone: The sample holds other DNA sequences that translate to the same CDR3. V is TRBV19 and J is TRBJ2-7, with TRBD2 identical over 10 bases. Germline CDR1 and CDR2: LNHDA and SQIVND (reference sequence). Losses at the gene ends were 4 bases for V and 2 bases for J; bases not matched to a gene: 2. CDR3 length: 14 amino acids. CDR3 sequence (DNA): TGTGCCAGTAGTACCCTAGCGGGGGCCTACGAGCAGTACTTC. Protein sequence: CASSTLAGAYEQYF.

V is TRBV4-1 and J is TRBJ2-7; TRBD1 might be the D (6 bases). With 4 bases removed from V and 2 bases from J, the gap between germline ends came to 12 bases. The CDR3 runs 14 residues. Germline CDR1 is MGHRA and CDR2 is YSYEKL. Written as DNA, the CDR3 is TGCGCCAGCAGCCCCAATTCAGGGGCCTACGAGCAGTACTTC. It translates to CASSPNSGAYEQYF.

V gene TRBV6-9 combines with J gene TRBJ2-7; D uncertain. CDR3 length: 13 residues. CDR1 is MNHGY, CDR2 SVAAGI, per germline. The V gene lost 3 bases and the J gene lost 4 bases, with 10 bases spanning the gap. The CDR3 nucleotides are TGTGCCAGCAGTTACGGGCCGAGGTACGAGCAGTACTTC. Translated, it gives CASSYGPRYEQYF.

This rearrangement joins TRBV6-5 to TRBJ2-5; 8 positions match TRBD1. This CDR3 is 14 amino acids long. Per the germline V gene, CDR1 is MNHEY and CDR2 is SVGAGI. V lost 6 bases to trimming and J lost 2 bases; unmatched junction nucleotides: 5. CDR3 coding DNA: TGTGCCAGCAGCTTCACAGGGGGGCAAGAGACCCAGTACTTC. Amino acid sequence: CASSFTGGQETQYF.

This clone was picked up one time. The rearrangement uses TRBV28 and TRBJ2-7; 7 bases match TRBD2. Germline assignment: CDR1 MDHEN and CDR2 SYDVKM. The trim removed 6 bases at V and 5 bases at J, leaving 10 bases unmatched. The CDR3 loop spans 14 amino acids. CDR3 in DNA: TGTGCCAGCAGCGGAATAGCGGGTAATAACGAGCAGTACTTC. This translates into CASSGIAGNNEQYF. The full variable domain, in which reference TRBV28 and TRBJ2-7 provide the parts outside the CDR3, is DVKVTQSSRYLVKRTGEKVFLECVQDMDHENMFWYRQDPGLGLRLIYFSYDVKMKEKGDIPEGYSVSREKKERFSLILESASTNQTSMYLCASSGIAGNNEQYFGPGTRLTVT.

CDR3 DNA: TGTGCCAGCAGCTTAGACGGGACGCCGGAGCAGTACTTC. It codes for CASSLDGTPEQYF. This sequence joins TRBV7-8 and TRBJ2-7; the D call may be TRBD1 or TRBD2 (5 bases each). The V end lost 1 base, the J end lost 7 bases, and 11 bases lay between the germline ends. CDR3 length: 13 residues. Per germline, CDR1 SGHVS and CDR2 FQNEAQ.

The J gene is TRBJ2-3, the V gene TRBV7-9, with TRBD2 identical over 8 bases. This CDR3 comprises 16 residues. Trimming removed 7 bases from V and 2 bases from J; junction bases left unmatched: 11. CDR1 is SEHNR, CDR2 FQNEAQ, per germline (reference sequence). The CDR3 is CASIQPTSGYTDTQYF. In DNA, the CDR3 is TGTGCCAGCATCCAACCCACTAGCGGCTACACAGATACGCAGTATTTT. Together with reference TRBV7-9 and TRBJ2-3, the CDR3 gives the full variable domain: DTGVSQNPRHKITKRGQNVTFRCDPISEHNRLYWYRQTLGQGPEFLTYFQNEAQLEKSRLLSDRFSAERPKGSFSTLEIQRTEQGDSAMYLCASIQPTSGYTDTQYFGPGTRLTVL.

The chain combines TRBV10-3 with TRBJ2-7; D is ambiguous. This CDR3 spans 14 amino acids. CDR1 ENHRY and CDR2 SYGVKD come from the germline V gene. The V gene lost 0 bases and the J gene lost 7 bases, with 13 bases spanning the gap. The CDR3 sequence: CAISESSVGREQYF. The CDR3 nucleotides are TGTGCCATCAGTGAGTCGAGTGTAGGGCGGGAGCAGTACTTC.

The rearrangement links TRBV27 to TRBJ2-7; perhaps TRBD1 as D (6 bases). The CDR3 spans 16 residues. Germline V gene lookup returns CDR1 MNHEY and CDR2 SMNVEV (reference sequence). V lost 6 bases and J lost 2, with 20 bases in between. CDR3 in DNA: TGTGCCAGCAGACGTCGCGGACAGCAAAGGCCCTACGAGCAGTACTTC. Its translation: CASRRRGQQRPYEQYF.

The chain couples TRBV9 to TRBJ2-1, with 7 bases fitting TRBD1. Germline V lookup: CDR1 SGDLS, CDR2 YYNGEE. V lost 0 bases, J lost 2 bases, and 8 bases stayed unmatched. The CDR3 has 17 residues. The CDR3 sequence: CASSVAIGQGAYNEQFF. In DNA form, the CDR3 reads TGTGCCAGCAGCGTAGCAATTGGGCAGGGGGCCTACAATGAGCAGTTCTTC.

The chain joins TRBV27 to TRBJ2-5, with D possibly called TRBD1 or TRBD2 (5 bases each). This CDR3 is 15 amino acids long. Germline V gene data show CDR1 as MNHEY and CDR2 as SMNVEV (reference sequence). Between the trimmed V and J ends, which lost 2 bases and 1 base, there was a span of 11 bases. DNA of the CDR3: TGTGCCAGCAGTTTAAGGGGACCAGCCCAAGAGACCCAGTACTTC. Amino acid sequence: CASSLRGPAQETQYF.